The rows below give T cell receptor beta chains drawn from one sample of a study of blood T cell repertoires in COVID-19. Sequenced by immunoSEQ multiplex PCR; TCRdb stores in-frame clones only, minus some. The sample comprises about 180,000 clones, 75% to 90% of which are singletons, and 5% to 7.5% rests with the top ten. Source material: PBMCs or T cells enriched from blood (not recorded which). The receptor source for this set is a middle-aged man who had recovered from COVID-19. CDR3s include the opening cysteine and the closing phenylalanine or tryptophan. A D gene is named only where the DNA matches it firmly.

>.|TRBV11-2|TRBJ2-6
CASSSQGTGANVLTF
>.|TRBV2|TRBJ2-5
CASSEAPQVQETQYF
>TRBD1|TRBV7-8|TRBJ2-5
CASTRGHLGETQYF
>.|TRBV5-1|TRBJ2-2
CASSWFSAVTGELFF
>.|TRBV27|TRBJ2-4
CASSSYPTGKAKNIQYF
>.|TRBV29-1|TRBJ2-7
CSVWRGGGEQYF
>TRBD1|TRBV5-1|TRBJ1-6
CASSSGQGGNSPLHF
>.|TRBV7-9|TRBJ1-3
CASSPGDNSGNTIYF
>.|TRBV9|TRBJ2-7
CASSVTLRGSGSYEQYF
>.|TRBV7-8|TRBJ2-2
CASSRDTGELFF
>TRBD1|TRBV25-1|TRBJ1-6
CASSVQGMNSPLHF
>.|TRBV12-3/TRBV12-4|TRBJ2-2
CASSLQGRGELFF
>TRBD2|TRBV5-6|TRBJ2-7
CASSLEASGKYF
>.|TRBV12-5|TRBJ2-2
CASGGWTGELFF
>TRBD2|TRBV5-1|TRBJ2-5
CASNLGLAGAETQYF
>.|TRBV6-1|TRBJ1-5
CASSEQGLGNQPQHF
>.|TRBV5-1|TRBJ2-7
CASSLGAAIDEQYF
>.|TRBV5-1|TRBJ2-7
CASRDPGPSSYEQYF
>.|TRBV9|TRBJ1-2
CASSTGYGYTF
>TRBD2|TRBV14|TRBJ2-7
CASSQRGAGATHEQYF
>TRBD2|TRBV13|TRBJ2-2
CASSSGLAVNTGELFF
>.|TRBV27|TRBJ1-2
CASSLSPFYGYTF
>.|TRBV30|TRBJ1-4
CAWSVSRVTNEKLFF
>TRBD2|TRBV11-2|TRBJ2-3
CASSAGLAGTTDTQYF
>.|TRBV10-1|TRBJ1-1
CASSAPVNTEAFF
>.|TRBV6-5|TRBJ2-7
CASSYTPTGYEQYF
>TRBD1|TRBV9|TRBJ1-2
CASSVGTGGYGYTF
>TRBD2|TRBV6-5|TRBJ2-4
CASMRAGGDIQYF
>.|TRBV30|TRBJ1-1
CAWSVRAEAFF
>TRBD1|TRBV10-1|TRBJ2-1
CASSGTGFTDEQFF
>TRBD1|TRBV10-3|TRBJ2-2
CAIRKTGATGELFF
>.|TRBV6-5|TRBJ1-6
CASSYGDQGSSPLHF
>.|TRBV24-1|TRBJ1-2
CATSASSLGPGYGYTF
>.|TRBV5-6|TRBJ1-6
CASSLAPGQYNSPLHF
>TRBD2|TRBV2|TRBJ2-5
CASSQLAGVAETQYF
>.|TRBV6-5|TRBJ1-1
CASSPGPGTEAFF
>.|TRBV5-6|TRBJ1-1
CASSLGPSTEAFF
>.|TRBV15|TRBJ2-3
CATSRETSPDTQYF
>TRBD1|TRBV7-9|TRBJ2-7
CASSLDREIYEQYF
>.|TRBV6-5|TRBJ1-2
CASSFLPVDADGYTF
>.|TRBV15|TRBJ1-1
CATSWEDNLNTEAFF
>TRBD1|TRBV28|TRBJ1-6
CASSYTTGRYLHF
>TRBD2|TRBV19|TRBJ2-7
CASRMAGGAEQYF
>.|TRBV2|TRBJ2-3
CASSALVSRDTQYF
>TRBD2|TRBV20-1|TRBJ2-5
CSASLGGGVQETQYF
>.|TRBV6-1|TRBJ1-3
CASSEYGGFGNTIYF
>.|TRBV7-9|TRBJ1-3
CASSFDLSYENTIYF
>.|TRBV6-5|TRBJ2-5
CASHKWETQYF
>TRBD2|TRBV9|TRBJ2-2
CASSGLARNTGELFF
>.|TRBV10-3|TRBJ2-2
CASAAGLRDTGELFF
>.|TRBV5-1|TRBJ2-2
CASSLGGPRELFF
>.|TRBV7-6|TRBJ2-5
CASSLQGGAETQYF
>.|TRBV6-5|TRBJ1-1
CASSYVPGNTEAFF
>.|TRBV6-5|TRBJ2-2
CASSTGAGELFF
>.|TRBV5-5|TRBJ2-7
CASSPPGNTGRSYEQYF